A selection of T cell receptor beta chains follows, all from one sample in a study of cytomegalovirus exposure and HLA in healthy donors. Repertoires were generated with immunoSEQ multiplex PCR, while TCRdb's copy carries only in-frame clones and drops some. The sample comprises 150,000 to 200,000 clones, roughly two thirds of which are singletons, and approximately 2.8% rests with the top ten. Sequencing input: PBMCs. All receptors derive from a woman between 40 and 55 years old in good health and CMV-seropositive. Each CDR3 is given with its conserved first and last residue. Each record gives: D gene, J gene, V gene, clone size, CDR3 protein, CDR3 DNA. A D gene is named only where the DNA matches it firmly. Size is stated for part of the rows, as once, few or many counts, or as a class when the clone is expanded.

-	TRBJ1-1	TRBV27	-	CASRSRENTEAFF	TGTGCCAGCAGATCACGGGAGAACACTGAAGCTTTCTTT
TRBD1	TRBJ2-7	TRBV6-5	-	CASSYWTGAYEQYF	TGTGCCAGCAGTTACTGGACAGGGGCCTACGAGCAGTACTTC
TRBD2	TRBJ2-1	TRBV9	-	CASSVGGLAGGNEQFF	TGTGCCAGCAGCGTAGGGGGACTAGCGGGAGGTAATGAGCAGTTCTTC
-	TRBJ1-2	TRBV7-8	-	CASSLMRGSYGYPF	TGTGCCAGCAGCTTAATGAGAGGATCCTATGGCTACCCCTTC
-	TRBJ1-2	TRBV5-6	-	CASSTTVSGREYGYTF	TGTGCCAGCAGCACCACGGTCTCCGGGAGGGAGTATGGCTACACCTTC
TRBD2	TRBJ2-3	TRBV6-6	once	CASSYFERGGDTQYF	TGTGCCAGCAGTTACTTCGAGCGGGGAGGGGATACGCAGTATTTT
-	TRBJ1-5	TRBV6-6	-	CASSERGFGQPQNF	TGTGCCAGCAGTGAGAGGGGTTTTGGACAGCCCCAGAATTTT
-	TRBJ2-7	TRBV9	once	CASSVGRISYEQYF	TGTGCCAGCAGCGTGGGGCGGATCTCCTACGAGCAGTACTTC
-	TRBJ2-2	TRBV18	-	CASSPGEGGFFAGELFF	TGTGCCAGCTCACCAGGAGAGGGTGGTTTTTTCGCCGGGGAGCTGTTTTTT
-	TRBJ1-2	TRBV27	-	CASSFRAGYGYTF	TGTGCCAGCAGTTTCCGCGCAGGGTATGGCTACACCTTC
-	TRBJ1-5	TRBV7-8	-	CASSPGASFSNQPQHF	TGTGCCAGCAGCCCAGGCGCATCTTTTAGCAATCAGCCCCAGCATTTT
TRBD2	TRBJ2-1	TRBV5-1	few	CASSLVGSGGPNEQFF	TGCGCCAGCAGCTTGGTGGGTAGCGGGGGGCCCAATGAGCAGTTCTTC
-	TRBJ2-7	TRBV6-6	few	CASSLRTDFYEQYF	TGTGCCAGCAGTCTTCGGACAGATTTCTACGAGCAGTACTTC
TRBD2	TRBJ2-5	TRBV4-2	few	CASSQDRTGGSQETQYF	TGTGCCAGCAGCCAAGATCGGACGGGGGGGAGTCAAGAGACCCAGTACTTC
-	TRBJ1-2	TRBV27	-	CASSSYPGFYGYTF	TGTGCCAGCAGCTCATACCCAGGGTTCTATGGCTACACCTTC
TRBD1	TRBJ2-1	TRBV14	-	CASSPRTGMAPHNEQFF	TGTGCCAGCAGCCCCCGGACAGGGATGGCCCCTCACAATGAGCAGTTCTTC
-	TRBJ1-1	TRBV28	-	CASSSYEAFF	TGTGCCAGCAGTTCCTATGAAGCTTTCTTT
-	TRBJ1-4	TRBV10-1	-	CASRKARADEKLFF	TGCGCCAGCAGAAAGGCCAGGGCCGATGAAAAACTGTTTTTT
-	TRBJ1-5	TRBV2	-	CASSERGGKNPDSNQPQHF	TGTGCCAGCAGTGAAAGGGGGGGAAAGAACCCAGATAGCAATCAGCCCCAGCATTTT
TRBD1	TRBJ1-1	TRBV7-9	-	CASSLDRGEKNTEAFF	TGTGCCAGCAGCTTAGACAGGGGCGAAAAAAACACTGAAGCTTTCTTT
-	TRBJ1-4	TRBV7-6	-	CASSFGPGQRIGEKLFF	TGTGCCAGCAGCTTCGGTCCCGGACAAAGGATTGGTGAAAAACTGTTTTTT
-	TRBJ1-2	TRBV9	few	CASSVDYGEGYGYTF	TGTGCCAGCAGCGTAGATTACGGGGAGGGCTATGGCTACACCTTC
-	TRBJ1-1	TRBV19	few	CASTLTGNTEAFF	TGTGCCAGTACCTTGACAGGGAACACTGAAGCTTTCTTT
TRBD1	TRBJ1-5	TRBV27	-	CASSSGTGSYQPQHF	TGTGCCAGCAGTTCCGGGACAGGGTCCTATCAGCCCCAGCATTTT
-	TRBJ2-7	TRBV18	-	CASSPLGPGANEQYF	TGTGCCAGCTCACCACTAGGCCCAGGGGCCAACGAGCAGTACTTC
TRBD2	TRBJ2-7	TRBV4-2	medium-sized	CASSQDGSAGGGEQYF	TGTGCCAGCAGCCAAGATGGATCAGCGGGAGGCGGTGAGCAGTACTTC
TRBD2	TRBJ2-7	TRBV2	-	CASSDPSSGLAGAWSSYEQYF	TGTGCCAGCAGTGACCCCTCCTCGGGACTAGCGGGAGCCTGGAGCTCCTACGAGCAGTACTTC
-	TRBJ1-2	TRBV6-6	-	CASSYSSRGIDGYPF	TGTGCCAGCAGTTACTCGTCGCGGGGGATAGATGGCTACCCCTTC
TRBD1	TRBJ2-1	TRBV7-2	-	CASSSGQGVSSYNEQFF	TGTGCCAGCAGCTCGGGACAGGGGGTCAGTTCCTACAATGAGCAGTTCTTC
-	TRBJ1-2	TRBV28	few	CASSLRPRGYTF	TGTGCCAGCAGTTTGAGGCCCCGGGGCTACACCTTC
-	TRBJ2-7	TRBV15	once	CATSRDWTASSYEQYF	TGTGCCACCAGCAGAGATTGGACAGCGAGCTCCTACGAGCAGTACTTC
-	TRBJ1-3	TRBV10-3	-	CAISESGGYGNTIYF	TGTGCCATCAGTGAGTCGGGGGGTTACGGAAACACCATATATTTT
-	TRBJ1-6	TRBV2	-	CASSAEGGTGSPLHF	TGTGCCAGCAGTGCGGAGGGGGGGACGGGTTCACCCCTCCACTTT
TRBD1	TRBJ1-2	TRBV6-6	-	CASSYDRATYGYTF	TGTGCCAGCAGTTACGACAGGGCGACCTATGGCTACACCTTC
-	TRBJ2-2	TRBV5-1	-	CASSPGHENTGELFF	TGCGCCAGCAGCCCCGGACACGAGAACACCGGGGAGCTGTTTTTT
-	TRBJ2-3	TRBV7-9	-	CASSFQTSADTQYF	TGTGCCAGCAGCTTTCAGACTAGTGCAGATACGCAGTATTTT
-	TRBJ2-6	TRBV15	-	CATSRSTLAGANVLPF	TGTGCCACCAGCCGATCCACCTTAGCTGGGGCCAACGTCCTGCCTTTC
-	TRBJ1-5	TRBV5-1	-	CASSPQGSGQPQHF	TGCGCCAGCAGCCCACAGGGAAGCGGTCAGCCCCAGCATTTT
TRBD2	TRBJ2-3	TRBV4-2	few	CASSQLGVRSGVADTQYF	TGTGCCAGCAGCCAACTGGGCGTGCGGAGCGGGGTGGCAGATACGCAGTATTTT
-	TRBJ1-2	TRBV18	-	CASSPGMDGYTF	TGTGCCAGCTCACCGGGCATGGATGGCTACACCTTC
TRBD1	TRBJ2-5	TRBV11-2	-	CASSLWTGQETQYF	TGTGCCAGCAGCTTGTGGACAGGCCAAGAGACCCAGTACTTC
TRBD1	TRBJ1-1	TRBV5-1	-	CASSPGQGVNTEAFF	TGCGCCAGCAGCCCGGGACAGGGGGTGAACACTGAAGCTTTCTTT
-	TRBJ1-2	TRBV28	-	CASSHNYGYTF	TGTGCCAGCAGTCATAACTATGGCTACACCTTC
TRBD2	TRBJ2-7	TRBV9	-	CASSVLAGAYEQYF	TGTGCCAGCAGCGTCTTAGCGGGAGCCTACGAGCAGTACTTC
TRBD1	TRBJ2-2	TRBV10-3	-	CATLMTGGNTGELFF	TGTGCCACCCTGATGACAGGGGGGAACACCGGGGAGCTGTTTTTT
-	TRBJ1-5	TRBV7-8	few	CASSYGGTNQPQHF	TGTGCCAGCAGCTATGGGGGGACTAATCAGCCCCAGCATTTT
-	TRBJ1-3	TRBV6-1	-	CASTWSGGSGNTIYF	TGTGCCAGCACTTGGTCCGGGGGCTCTGGAAACACCATATATTTT
TRBD1	TRBJ1-2	TRBV30	-	CALRQGAQGYTF	TGTGCCTTGAGACAGGGGGCGCAGGGCTACACCTTC
TRBD2	TRBJ2-3	TRBV28	-	CASPSTLAGGPDTDTQYF	TGTGCCAGCCCCTCTACCCTAGCGGGAGGGCCCGACACAGATACGCAGTATTTT